These T cell receptor beta chains were read from a single sample in a study of tumor-infiltrating lymphocytes in primary liver carcinoma. A single record per CDR3 protein comes from TCRdb applying MiXCR to the multiplex PCR reads. Found here are around 32,000 distinct CDR3 sequences, 76% of them singletons; the top ten hold around 33%. The sequencing sample was made of liver tumor tissue from sampling region 5. Every receptor here comes from a man between 35 and 55 years old with primary liver carcinoma and hepatitis B virus infection. The CDR3 runs from the conserved cysteine through the conserved F or W. A D gene is named only where the DNA matches it firmly. Some rows mark clone size as missing; the rest say once, few, many or name a class of expanded clone.

CDR3aa	CDR3nt	v_gene	abundance	j_gene	d_gene
CASSFFSRTQYF	TGTGCCAGCAGCTTCTTCTCCCGGACCCAATACTTC	TRBV5-4	-	TRBJ2-5	-
CASSLGQSTNYEQYF	TGTGCCAGCAGTTTAGGACAGAGTACCAACTACGAGCAGTACTTC	TRBV12-3/TRBV12-4	-	TRBJ2-7	-
CASTPGSNYDYTF	TGTGCCAGCACACCGGGATCCAACTATGACTACACCTTC	TRBV6-5	-	TRBJ1-2	-
CASTLKEAQNTDMQYF	TGTGCCAGTACCCTCAAGGAGGCGCAGAACACAGATATGCAGTATTTT	TRBV7-8	-	TRBJ2-3	-
CACSFFRGGNTGAFF	TGTGCCTGCAGTTTCTTTCGGGGGGGGAACACTGGAGCTTTCTTT	TRBV12-3/TRBV12-4	-	TRBJ1-1	-
CASSPPGGSYNEQFF	TGTGCCAGCAGTCCCCCTGGGGGGTCCTACAATGAGCAGTTCTTC	TRBV7-3	-	TRBJ2-1	-
CASSFDLHGDYTF	TGCGCTAGCAGCTTCGACCTACATGGCGACTACACCTTC	TRBV5-1	-	TRBJ1-2	-
CCVEDLSQETQYF	TGCTGCGTTGAAGACCTGAGCCAAGAGACCCAGTATTTC	TRBV29-1	-	TRBJ2-5	-
CASSLLAGVSEQIF	TGTGCCAGCAGCTTATTAGCGGGAGTAAGTGAACAGATCTTC	TRBV11-2	-	TRBJ2-1	TRBD2
CASSSSGSVPGELLF	TGTGCCAGCAGTTCTAGCGGGAGTGTCCCCGGGGAGCTGCTTTTT	TRBV11-2	once	TRBJ2-2	TRBD2
CAIGPGRGVETQYF	TGTGCCATCGGGCCCGGCCGGGGGGTTGAGACCCAATACTTC	TRBV10-3	-	TRBJ2-5	TRBD2
CANSLYWLVSEQVF	TGTGCCAACAGCTTATACTGGCTAGTTAGTGAGCAGGTCTTC	TRBV11-2	few	TRBJ2-1	-
CASSWTGNLRTDMHYF	TGTGCCAGCAGTTGGACCGGGAATCTCCGCACAGATATGCACTATTTT	TRBV6-6	-	TRBJ2-3	-
CASSIEVLAGMNEQFF	TGTGCCAGCAGCATAGAGGTCCTAGCGGGAATGAACGAGCAGTTCTTC	TRBV11-2	-	TRBJ2-1	TRBD2
CAINEREGNAGTQYF	TGTGCCATCAACGAGCGGGAGGGAAACGCGGGTACGCAGTATTTT	TRBV10-3	-	TRBJ2-3	TRBD2
CVSSRTGSNQPQHF	TGTGTCAGCAGTAGGACAGGGAGCAATCAACCCCAGCATTTT	TRBV12-3/TRBV12-4	-	TRBJ1-5	TRBD1
CASGFGQYNEQFF	TGTGCCAGCGGCTTTGGACAGTACAATGAGCAGTTCTTC	TRBV5-4	-	TRBJ2-1	-
CASSWETANTEALF	TGTGCCAGCAGTTGGGAGACAGCGAACACTGAAGCTTTATTT	TRBV6-6	-	TRBJ1-1	-
CASSALGQGRYSPLHF	TGTGCCAGCAGCGCACTCGGACAGGGGCGGTATTCACCCCTCCACTTT	TRBV9	-	TRBJ1-6	TRBD1
CASSSPLGQPQHF	TGTGCTAGCAGTTCTCCCTTAGGCCAGCCCCAGCATTTT	TRBV6-2/TRBV6-3	few	TRBJ1-5	-
CARSQPRGAVNSPLHF	TGTGCCAGAAGCCAACCTCGAGGGGCCGTTAATTCACCCCTCCACTTT	TRBV4-3	-	TRBJ1-6	-
CVSRDMISTDTQYF	TGTGTCAGCAGGGACATGATTAGCACAGATACGCAGTATTTT	TRBV28	-	TRBJ2-3	-
CACSGKPGLAGGRHEQYF	TGTGCCTGCAGTGGAAAACCGGGACTAGCGGGAGGGCGACACGAACAGTACTTC	TRBV4-2	-	TRBJ2-7	TRBD2
CASSCSTVPEKLFF	TGTGCCAGCAGTTGCTCGACAGTACCTGAAAAACTGTTTTTT	TRBV6-5	-	TRBJ1-4	-
CAGLPTGGEQYF	TGCGCCGGCCTGCCAACGGGGGGCGAGCAGTACTTC	TRBV10-2	-	TRBJ2-7	TRBD2
CASSSGQGSNEQFF	TGCGCCAGCAGTAGTGGACAGGGGAGCAATGAGCAGTTCTTC	TRBV5-1	-	TRBJ2-1	TRBD1
CASSLATGTEACF	TGTGCCAGCAGCTTAGCGACGGGGACTGAAGCTTGCTTT	TRBV13	-	TRBJ1-1	-
CASSPQNRGASTDTQYF	TGTGCCAGCTCACCACAAAACAGGGGGGCATCCACAGATACGCAGTATTTT	TRBV18	-	TRBJ2-3	TRBD1